The present TCR beta chain was sequenced within a study of blood T cell repertoires in COVID-19. Whole-study context: Acute-phase and convalescent COVID-19 samples originated in the United States, Italy and Spain. The analysed material was cDNA or gDNA that came from T cells, B-cell-depleted T cells, or PBMCs.

This CDR3 contains 15 residues. Germline V gives CDR1 SGHTA, CDR2 FQGNSA. Losses at the gene ends were 2 bases for V and 8 bases for J; bases not matched to a gene: 9. Original processing methods: Nucleated cell number was recorded as an estimate derived from reference gene primer amplification. TCRdb's copy holds only in-frame clones and misses some; the assay was immunoSEQ multiplex PCR. V and J calls and clone size are those listed in that table; D and trimming were worked out from the DNA. The profile covers fewer than 130,000 clones, with 75% to 85% appearing a single time and more than 15% taken by the ten largest.

The sequence came from an older woman with acute or convalescent COVID-19. The sequenced material came from peripheral blood. The chain carries TRBV7-2 and TRBJ1-2; 9 bases map to TRBD1. Here the CDR3 DNA reads TGTGCCAGCAGCTTACCACCGGGACAGGGATTCGGCTACACCTTC. It translates to CASSLPPGQGFGYTF.